This T cell receptor beta chain was identified during a study of blood T cell repertoires in COVID-19. Whole-study context: PBMCs, B-cell-depleted T cells, or T cells were the source of the cDNA or gDNA that made up the material.

Per the original methods: Reference gene primer amplification in the assay estimated nucleated cell counts. Clones were sequenced by immunoSEQ multiplex PCR, and TCRdb holds only the in-frame ones, with some missing. Clone size and the V and J calls come from that table; the DNA yielded D and trimming. The sample holds roughly 300,000 clones, 87% seen once. Germline V gene data show CDR1 as SEHNR and CDR2 as FQNEAQ (reference sequence). V was clipped by 1 base and J by 5 bases; unmatched bases: 2. The CDR3 runs 15 residues. This clonotype was obtained from a woman in her fifties or sixties who had recovered from COVID-19. The sequencing input was peripheral blood. The genes are TRBV7-9 and TRBJ2-7, with TRBD2 matching 13 bases. CDR3: CASSLGGTSGDEQYF. CDR3 nucleotide sequence: TGTGCCAGCAGCTTAGGTGGGACTAGCGGGGACGAGCAGTACTTC.